This T cell receptor (beta chain) stems from a study of blood T cells in healthy people across ages. Trimming cost V 1 base and J 11 bases, with 12 bases left between them. The length of the CDR3 is 13 residues. Germline assignment: CDR1 KGHSH and CDR2 LQKENI. The authors ran a second PCR of 7 to 11 cycles using a sample-barcoded 5' primer and a J-beta primer mix. TCRdb re-called the 5' RACE reads with MiXCR, one entry per CDR3 protein. The top ten clones hold 2.1% of a sample with 1.5 million to 2 million distinct CDR3 sequences, just under 50% of them seen once. In its sample, this clonotype was seen a few times.

This chain uses TRBV18 with TRBJ2-4; the D gene is possibly TRBD1 (6 bases). The source material was blood. The source is a middle-aged woman in good health. The CDR3 coding sequence is TGTGCCAGCTCACCACGAACAGGGTATCTTCAGTACTTC. Translated: CASSPRTGYLQYF.